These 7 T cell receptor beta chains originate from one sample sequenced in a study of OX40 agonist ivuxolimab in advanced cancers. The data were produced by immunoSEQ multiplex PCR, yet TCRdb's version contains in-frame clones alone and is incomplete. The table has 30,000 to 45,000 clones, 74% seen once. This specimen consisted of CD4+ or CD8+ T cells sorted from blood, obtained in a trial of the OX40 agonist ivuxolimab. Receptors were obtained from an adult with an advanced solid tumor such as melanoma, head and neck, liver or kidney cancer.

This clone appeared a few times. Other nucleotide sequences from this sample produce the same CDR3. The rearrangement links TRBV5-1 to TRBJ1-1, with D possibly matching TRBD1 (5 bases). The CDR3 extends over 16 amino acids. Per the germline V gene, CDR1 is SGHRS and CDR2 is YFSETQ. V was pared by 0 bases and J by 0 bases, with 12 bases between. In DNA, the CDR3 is TGCGCCAGCAGCTTGGCGGCCAGGGCCGTGAACACTGAAGCTTTCTTT. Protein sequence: CASSLAARAVNTEAFF.

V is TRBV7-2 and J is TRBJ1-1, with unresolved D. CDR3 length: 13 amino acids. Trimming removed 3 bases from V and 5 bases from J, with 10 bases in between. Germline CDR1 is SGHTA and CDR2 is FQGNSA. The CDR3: CASSFIPRTEAFF. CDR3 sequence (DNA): TGTGCCAGCAGCTTCATCCCGAGAACTGAAGCTTTCTTT.

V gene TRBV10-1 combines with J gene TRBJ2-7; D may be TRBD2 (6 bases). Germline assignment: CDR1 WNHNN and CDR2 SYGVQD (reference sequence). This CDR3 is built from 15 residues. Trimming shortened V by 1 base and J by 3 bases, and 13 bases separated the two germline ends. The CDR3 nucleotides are TGCGCCAGCAGTGAGTTCCGCCTGGGACTCTACGAGCAGTACGTC. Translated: CASSEFRLGLYEQYV.

The CDR3 loop is CASNPRTGIDNEQFF. The CDR3 region has the DNA TGTGCCAGCAACCCTCGGACAGGGATCGACAATGAGCAGTTCTTC. J is TRBJ2-1 and V is TRBV6-1, with 8 bases fitting TRBD1. V was clipped by 7 bases and J by 5 bases; unmatched bases: 10. Germline V gene sequence: CDR1 MNHNS, CDR2 SASEGT. The CDR3 sequence is 15 residues long.

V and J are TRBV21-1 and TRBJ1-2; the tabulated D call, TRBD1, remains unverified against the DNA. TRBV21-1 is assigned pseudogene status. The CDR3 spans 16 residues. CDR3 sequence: CASSKDGTGGHYGYTF. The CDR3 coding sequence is TGTGCCAGCAGCAAAGACGGGACAGGGGGCCACTATGGCTACACCTTC.

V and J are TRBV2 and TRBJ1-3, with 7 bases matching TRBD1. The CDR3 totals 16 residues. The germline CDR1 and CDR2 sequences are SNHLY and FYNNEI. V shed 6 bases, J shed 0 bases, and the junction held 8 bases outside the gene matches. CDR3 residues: CASSDFRGSSGNTIYF. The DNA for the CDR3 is TGTGCCAGCAGCGATTTCAGGGGGAGCTCTGGAAACACCATATATTTT.

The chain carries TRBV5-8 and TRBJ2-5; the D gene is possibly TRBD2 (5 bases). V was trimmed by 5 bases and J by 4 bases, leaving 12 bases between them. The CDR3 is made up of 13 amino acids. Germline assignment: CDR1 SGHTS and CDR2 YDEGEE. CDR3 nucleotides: TGTGCCAGCAGATTGCCGGGGTCAGAGACCCAGTACTTC. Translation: CASRLPGSETQYF.